Listed here is a single TCR beta chain. Clones were read by immunoSEQ multiplex PCR, and TCRdb kept only the in-frame ones, dropping some. This sample has about 220,000 clones, with 85% found just once. Enrolled during active infection, Seattle patients were then followed longitudinally. These data originate in a study of blood T cell repertoires in COVID-19. Sequencing was performed on peripheral blood. The TCR originated in a woman in her 70s with COVID-19, enrolled during active disease.

The CDR3 sequence is CASSSPGGDYQPQHF. The CDR3 region has the DNA TGTGCCAGCAGTTCCCCAGGGGGCGACTATCAGCCCCAGCATTTT. The V and J genes are TRBV6-6 and TRBJ1-5, with 8 bases that match TRBD1. The CDR3 sequence is 15 residues long. CDR1 and CDR2 from the germline V gene are MNHNY and SVGAGI (reference sequence). Losses at the gene ends were 4 bases for V and 5 bases for J; bases not matched to a gene: 7.